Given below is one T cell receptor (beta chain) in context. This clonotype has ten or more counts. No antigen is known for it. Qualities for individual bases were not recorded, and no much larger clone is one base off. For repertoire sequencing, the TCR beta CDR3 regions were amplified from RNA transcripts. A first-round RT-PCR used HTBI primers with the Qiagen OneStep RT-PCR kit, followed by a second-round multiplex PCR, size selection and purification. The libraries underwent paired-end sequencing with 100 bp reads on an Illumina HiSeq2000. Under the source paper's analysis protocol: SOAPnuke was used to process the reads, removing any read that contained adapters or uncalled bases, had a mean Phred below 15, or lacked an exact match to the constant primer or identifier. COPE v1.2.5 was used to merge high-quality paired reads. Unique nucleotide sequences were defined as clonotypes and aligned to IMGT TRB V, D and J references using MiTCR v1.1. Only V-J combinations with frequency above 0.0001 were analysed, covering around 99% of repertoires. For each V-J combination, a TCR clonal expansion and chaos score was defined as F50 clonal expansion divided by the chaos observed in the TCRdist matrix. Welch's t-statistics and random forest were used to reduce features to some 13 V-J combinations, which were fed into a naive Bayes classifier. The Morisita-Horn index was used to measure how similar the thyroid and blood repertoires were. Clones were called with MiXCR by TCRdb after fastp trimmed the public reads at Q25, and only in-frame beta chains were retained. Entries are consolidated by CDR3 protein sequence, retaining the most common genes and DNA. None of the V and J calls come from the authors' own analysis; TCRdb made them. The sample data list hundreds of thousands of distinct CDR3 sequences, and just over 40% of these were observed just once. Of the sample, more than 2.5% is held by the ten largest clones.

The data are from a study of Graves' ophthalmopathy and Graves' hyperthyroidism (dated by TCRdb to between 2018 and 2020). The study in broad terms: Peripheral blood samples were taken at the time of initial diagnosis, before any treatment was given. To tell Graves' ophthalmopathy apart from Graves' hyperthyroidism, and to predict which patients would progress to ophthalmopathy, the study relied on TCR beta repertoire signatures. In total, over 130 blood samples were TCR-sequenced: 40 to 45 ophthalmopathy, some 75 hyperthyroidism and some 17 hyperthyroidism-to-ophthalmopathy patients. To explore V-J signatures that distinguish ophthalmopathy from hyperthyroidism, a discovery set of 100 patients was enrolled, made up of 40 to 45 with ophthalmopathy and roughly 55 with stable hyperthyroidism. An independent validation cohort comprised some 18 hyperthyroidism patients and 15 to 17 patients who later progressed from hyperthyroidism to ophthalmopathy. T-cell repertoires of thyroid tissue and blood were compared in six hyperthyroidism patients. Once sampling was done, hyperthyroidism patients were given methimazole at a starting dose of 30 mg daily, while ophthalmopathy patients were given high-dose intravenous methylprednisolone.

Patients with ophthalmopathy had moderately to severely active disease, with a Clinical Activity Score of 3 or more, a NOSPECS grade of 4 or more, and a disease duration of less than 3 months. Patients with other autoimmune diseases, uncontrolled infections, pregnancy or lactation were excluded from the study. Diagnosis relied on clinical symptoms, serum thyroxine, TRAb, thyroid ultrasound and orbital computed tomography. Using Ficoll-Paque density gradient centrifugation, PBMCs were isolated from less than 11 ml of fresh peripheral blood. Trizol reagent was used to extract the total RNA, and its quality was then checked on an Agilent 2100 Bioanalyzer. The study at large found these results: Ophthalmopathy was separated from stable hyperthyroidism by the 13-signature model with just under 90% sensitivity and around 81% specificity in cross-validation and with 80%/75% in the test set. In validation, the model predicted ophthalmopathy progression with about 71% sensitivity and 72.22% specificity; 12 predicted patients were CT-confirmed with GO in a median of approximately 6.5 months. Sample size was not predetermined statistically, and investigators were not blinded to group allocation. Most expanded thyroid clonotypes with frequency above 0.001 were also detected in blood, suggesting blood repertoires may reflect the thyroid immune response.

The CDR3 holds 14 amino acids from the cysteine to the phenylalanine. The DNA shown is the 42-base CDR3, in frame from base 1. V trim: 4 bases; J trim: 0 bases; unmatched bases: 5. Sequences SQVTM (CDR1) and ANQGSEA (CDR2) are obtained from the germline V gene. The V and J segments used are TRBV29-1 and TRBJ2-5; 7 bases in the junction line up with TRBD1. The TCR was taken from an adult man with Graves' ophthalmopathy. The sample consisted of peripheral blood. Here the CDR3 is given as CSVVMGQNQETQYF. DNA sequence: TGCAGCGTTGTAATGGGACAGAACCAAGAGACCCAGTACTTC.